These T cell receptor beta chains were read from a single sample in a study of shared clonotypes between healthy human individuals. Using immunoSEQ multiplex PCR, the repertoire was profiled, and TCRdb retains in-frame clones only, with some absent. Seen here are roughly 2,300,000 clones, 80% to 95% observed once, and the top ten hold about 0.41%. Sequenced material: naive CD4+ T cells from PBMCs. All receptors derive from a man aged 18 to 30 in good health. Some clones in this sample may be carry-over from other donors' samples. Both conserved end residues are part of each CDR3. The D gene is left open where the match is weak. Clone size, where shown, is once, few, many, or a class for clones that have expanded.

TRBV5-1,.,TRBJ2-3,TRBD2,CASSLAGDSDTQYF,TGCGCCAGCAGCTTAGCGGGGGATTCAGATACGCAGTATTTT
TRBV2,once,TRBJ1-1,.,CASSDQAGGTEAFF,TGTGCCAGCAGTGACCAGGCAGGCGGGACCGAAGCTTTCTTT
TRBV23-1,once,TRBJ1-4,.,CASSQSRAGANEKLFF,TGCGCCAGCAGTCAATCAAGAGCGGGTGCTAATGAAAAACTGTTTTTT
TRBV4-3,.,TRBJ2-1,.,CASSQDNRVYNEQFF,TGCGCCAGCAGCCAAGATAATCGGGTTTACAATGAGCAGTTCTTC
TRBV20-1,.,TRBJ2-7,.,CSARTNRDAYF,TGCAGTGCTAGAACAAACAGGGATGCGTACTTC
TRBV2,.,TRBJ1-2,.,CASSAGRANYGYTF,TGTGCCAGCAGTGCCGGGCGAGCTAACTATGGCTACACCTTC
TRBV30,few,TRBJ1-3,TRBD1,CAGQTGAGNTIYF,TGTGCCGGACAGACAGGGGCCGGAAACACCATATATTTT
TRBV4-1,.,TRBJ2-7,TRBD2,CASSQDRAGGTYEQYF,TGCGCCAGCAGCCAAGATCGAGCCGGGGGGACCTACGAGCAGTACTTC
TRBV28,.,TRBJ2-1,TRBD2,CASSPLAGGAEQFF,TGTGCCAGCAGTCCCCTAGCGGGAGGGGCTGAGCAGTTCTTC
TRBV25-1,.,TRBJ1-2,.,CASSESGGYTF,TGTGCCAGCAGTGAAAGCGGTGGCTACACCTTC
TRBV5-1,.,TRBJ1-2,TRBD1,CASSLAEAGGFHGYTF,TGCGCCAGCAGCTTGGCCGAAGCAGGGGGCTTTCATGGCTACACCTTC
TRBV19,.,TRBJ1-1,.,CASSPWMPPGNTEAFF,TGTGCCAGTAGTCCCTGGATGCCGCCGGGGAACACTGAAGCTTTCTTT
TRBV6-1,.,TRBJ2-3,.,CASSRKDTQYF,TGTGCCAGCAGTAGAAAGGATACGCAGTATTTT
TRBV28,.,TRBJ2-3,.,CASRSGTQAPDTQYF,TGTGCCAGCAGATCCGGGACCCAAGCCCCAGATACGCAGTATTTT
TRBV4-1,.,TRBJ2-2,.,CASSHEGNTGELFF,TGCGCCAGCAGCCACGAGGGGAACACCGGGGAGCTGTTTTTT